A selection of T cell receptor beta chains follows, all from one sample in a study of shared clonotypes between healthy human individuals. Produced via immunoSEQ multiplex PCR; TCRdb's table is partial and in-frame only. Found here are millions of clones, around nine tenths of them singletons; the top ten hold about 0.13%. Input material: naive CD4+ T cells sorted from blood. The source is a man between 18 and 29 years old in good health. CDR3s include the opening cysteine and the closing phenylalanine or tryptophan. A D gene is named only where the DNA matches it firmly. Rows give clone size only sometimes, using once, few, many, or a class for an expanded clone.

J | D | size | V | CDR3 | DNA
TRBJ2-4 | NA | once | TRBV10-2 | CASSESGRGNIQYF | TGCGCCAGCAGTGAGTCGGGTAGAGGAAACATTCAGTACTTC
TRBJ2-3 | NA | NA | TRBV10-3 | CAIKEGQEGDTQYF | TGTGCCATCAAAGAAGGACAGGAGGGAGATACGCAGTATTTT
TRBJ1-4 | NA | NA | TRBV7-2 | CASSVGPTNEKLFF | TGTGCCAGCAGCGTGGGCCCCACGAATGAAAAACTGTTTTTT
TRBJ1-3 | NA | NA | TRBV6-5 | CASTLGGIGNTIYF | TGTGCCAGCACCCTCGGGGGAATCGGAAACACCATATATTTT
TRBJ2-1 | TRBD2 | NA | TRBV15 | CATSSLGLAGYEQFF | TGTGCCACCAGCAGTCTTGGACTAGCAGGGTATGAGCAGTTCTTC
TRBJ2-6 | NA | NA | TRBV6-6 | CASSYLGAGANVLTF | TGTGCCAGCAGTTATTTAGGGGCTGGGGCCAACGTCCTGACTTTC
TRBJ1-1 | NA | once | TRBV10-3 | CAINRDPGTEAFF | TGTGCCATCAACAGGGACCCGGGAACTGAAGCTTTCTTT
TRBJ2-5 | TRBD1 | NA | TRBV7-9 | CASSPSGTGLVETQYF | TGTGCCAGCAGCCCCAGCGGGACAGGGTTAGTAGAGACCCAGTACTTC
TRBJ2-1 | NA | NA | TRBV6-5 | CASRQTSPYNEQFF | TGTGCCAGCAGGCAAACTAGTCCCTACAATGAGCAGTTCTTC
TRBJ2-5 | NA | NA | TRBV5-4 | CASSSPEYRAQYF | TGTGCCAGCAGCTCCCCGGAGTATCGTGCCCAGTACTTC
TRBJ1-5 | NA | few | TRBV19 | CASSIGGNQPQHF | TGTGCCAGTAGTATAGGGGGGAATCAGCCCCAGCATTTT
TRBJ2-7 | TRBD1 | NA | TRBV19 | CASSIEDRDSGEQYF | TGTGCCAGTAGTATTGAGGACAGGGATTCCGGCGAGCAGTACTTC
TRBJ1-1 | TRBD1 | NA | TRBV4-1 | CASSRGQGVNTEAFF | TGCGCCAGCAGCCGAGGACAGGGAGTGAACACTGAAGCTTTCTTT
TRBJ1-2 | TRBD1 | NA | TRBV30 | CAYYRGGNYGYTF | TGTGCCTACTACAGGGGGGGTAACTATGGCTACACCTTC
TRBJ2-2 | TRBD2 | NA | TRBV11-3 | CASSQSGVTGELFF | TGTGCCAGCAGCCAAAGCGGGGTGACCGGGGAGCTGTTTTTT
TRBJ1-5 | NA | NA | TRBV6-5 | CASSTGRTSNQPQHF | TGTGCCAGCAGTACCGGCCGCACCAGCAATCAGCCCCAGCATTTT
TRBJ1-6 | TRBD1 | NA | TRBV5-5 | CASSLTGTGLGSPLHF | TGTGCCAGCAGCCTGACAGGGACAGGCCTAGGGTCACCCCTCCACTTT
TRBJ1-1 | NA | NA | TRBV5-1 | CASSFDSENTEAFF | TGCGCCAGCAGCTTCGACAGTGAGAACACTGAAGCTTTCTTT
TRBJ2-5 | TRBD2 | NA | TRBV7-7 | CASSRQLAGGQETQYF | TGTGCTAGCAGTCGCCAGCTAGCGGGGGGGCAAGAGACCCAGTACTTC
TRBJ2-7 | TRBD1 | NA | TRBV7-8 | CASSLAGTAITYEQYF | TGTGCCAGCAGCTTAGCGGGGACAGCCATCACCTACGAGCAGTACTTC
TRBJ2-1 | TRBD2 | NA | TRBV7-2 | CASSRLGLVGTYNEQFF | TGTGCCAGCAGCCGCTTGGGACTAGTGGGTACCTACAATGAGCAGTTCTTC
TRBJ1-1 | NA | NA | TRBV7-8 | CASRGRENTEAFF | TGTGCCAGCAGGGGACGGGAGAACACTGAAGCTTTCTTT
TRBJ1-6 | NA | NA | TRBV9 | CASSVVVAYCSAPLHF | TGTGCCAGCAGCGTAGTCGTGGCGTACTGTTCGGCTCCCCTCCACTTT
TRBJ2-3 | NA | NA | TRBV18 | CASSPLADTQYF | TGTGCCAGCTCACCACTAGCAGATACGCAGTATTTT
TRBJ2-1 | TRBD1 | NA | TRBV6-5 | CASSTQGRDEQFF | TGTGCCAGCAGCACACAGGGGCGGGATGAGCAGTTCTTC
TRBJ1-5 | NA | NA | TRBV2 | CASRQQNTNQPQHF | TGTGCCAGCAGGCAGCAGAATACAAATCAGCCCCAGCATTTT
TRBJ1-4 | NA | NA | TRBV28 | CASSKGGNEKLFF | TGTGCCAGCAGCAAGGGTGGTAATGAAAAACTGTTTTTT
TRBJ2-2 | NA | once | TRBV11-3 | CASSSVGNTGELFF | TGTGCCAGCAGCTCTGTGGGGAACACCGGGGAGCTGTTTTTT
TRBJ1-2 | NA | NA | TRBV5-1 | CASSAGTPYGYTF | TGCGCCAGCAGCGCCGGGACACCGTATGGCTACACCTTC
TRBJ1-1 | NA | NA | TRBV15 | CATSRDRSFITVPLNTEAFF | TGTGCCACCAGCAGAGATCGGAGTTTCATTACAGTCCCCCTGAACACTGAAGCTTTCTTT
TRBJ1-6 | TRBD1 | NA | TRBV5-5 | CASSLEGQKGPGSPLHF | TGTGCCAGCAGCTTGGAGGGACAGAAAGGCCCGGGTTCACCCCTCCACTTT
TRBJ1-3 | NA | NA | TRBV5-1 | CASSLDKLNAGNTIYF | TGCGCCAGCAGCTTGGACAAGCTTAACGCTGGAAACACCATATATTTT
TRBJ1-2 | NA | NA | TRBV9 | CASSYGHGSVGGYTF | TGTGCCAGCAGCTACGGGCACGGGTCGGTCGGGGGCTACACCTTC
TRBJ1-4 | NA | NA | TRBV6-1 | CASSIPGATNEKLFF | TGTGCCAGCAGTATCCCGGGGGCAACTAATGAAAAACTGTTTTTT
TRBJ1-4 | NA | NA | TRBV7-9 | CASSLVTGYNEKLFF | TGTGCCAGCAGCTTAGTTACAGGTTATAATGAAAAACTGTTTTTT
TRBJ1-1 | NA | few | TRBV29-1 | CSTGEGSTEAFF | TGCAGCACTGGGGAGGGGAGCACTGAAGCTTTCTTT
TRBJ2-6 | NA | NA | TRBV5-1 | CASSLASGANVLTF | TGCGCCAGCAGCTTGGCATCTGGGGCCAACGTCCTGACTTTC